What follows is one T cell receptor beta chain and its context. The data were taken from a study of CD8 T cells in Susac syndrome. Study-wide context: Fewer than ten of the sequenced Susac syndrome patients were in remission, and roughly six had active disease.

The CDR3 runs to 14 residues. V shed 5 bases and J 6 bases; nucleotides not matched to a gene: 6. In germline, CDR1 is SGHNT, CDR2 YENEEA. Random hexamers primed reverse transcription of about 0.5 to 1 ug RNA. The TCR beta CDR3 was amplified by immunoSEQ multiplex PCR across 54 Vbeta, 13 Jbeta. TCRdb reanalysed the immunoSEQ multiplex PCR reads using MiXCR and keeps one entry per CDR3 protein. The sample shows hundreds of thousands of distinct CDR3 sequences, approximately 94% of them seen only once. The authors sequenced TCR beta from blood CD8+ and CD4+ T cells. The chain recombines TRBV11-3 with TRBJ2-2, with 7 bases aligning to TRBD1. The sequence was obtained from a human donor with Susac syndrome. Specimen: CD4+ T cells from PBMCs. The chain's CDR3 is CASSASGQSGELFF. The CDR3 DNA reads as TGTGCCAGCAGCGCTTCGGGACAGTCCGGGGAGCTGTTTTTT.